Below, one T cell receptor (beta chain) is given with its context. What it recognizes is unknown. Some clones are missing from TCRdb's copy, which holds only in-frame ones; the method was immunoSEQ multiplex PCR. Of some 39,000 clones in the sample, about 95% were seen once. The germline V and J ends were trimmed by 0 bases and 3 bases, with 10 bases remaining between them. CDR1 is LGHNA and CDR2 is YSLEER in the germline V gene. The CDR3 runs 15 residues. The data originate from a study of graft-versus-host responses after intestinal transplantation. Whole-study context: Recipients obtained multivisceral, liver-intestinal, or isolated intestinal transplants. Recipients across the board were started on anti-thymocyte globulin induction, then kept on tacrolimus and steroids for around 3 years.

The TCR was taken from a human donor who was the organ donor for an intestinal transplant. The V call is TRBV4-3, the J call TRBJ2-3; D gene uncertain. The sample consisted of unstimulated CD8+ T cells sorted from spleen or lymph node cells, taken before transplant. DNA of the CDR3: TGCGCCAGCAGCCAAGATTCGAGCACAACAGATACGCAGTATTTT. Amino acid sequence: CASSQDSSTTDTQYF.